These T cell receptor beta chains were read from a single sample in a study of cytomegalovirus exposure and HLA in healthy donors. The table came from immunoSEQ multiplex PCR; TCRdb's copy has only in-frame clones and leaves some out. The sample holds 120,000 or so clones, about 76% seen once. The source material was PBMCs. Source of these receptors: a man aged 60 to 75 in good health and CMV-seropositive. Each CDR3 is given with its conserved first and last residue. The order of the fields is V gene, D gene, J gene, clone size, CDR3 length, CDR3 DNA, CDR3 protein. The D gene is left open where the match is weak. A clone size is listed for some rows: how often the clone was seen (once, few, many), or a class if it is expanded.

TRBV2	TRBD1	TRBJ1-2	.	15	TGTGCCAGCACCAAATTGGTCGGAGGGGGCAATGGCTACACCTTC	CASTKLVGGGNGYTF
TRBV2	.	TRBJ1-1	.	13	TGTGCCAGCAGCAGGTTTGAGAACACTGAAGCTTTCTTT	CASSRFENTEAFF
TRBV7-9	.	TRBJ2-5	.	17	TGTGCCAGCAGCCGACGGCAGGGGGAGAGCGGGCAAGAGACCCAGTACTTC	CASSRRQGESGQETQYF
TRBV18	TRBD1	TRBJ1-1	.	14	TGTGCCAGCTCCCAACAGGGGATGAACACTGAAGCTTTCTTT	CASSQQGMNTEAFF
TRBV5-1	TRBD1	TRBJ1-6	.	14	TGCGCCAGCAGCGATAGGACAGGGGAATCACCCCTCCACTTT	CASSDRTGESPLHF
TRBV6-1	TRBD1	TRBJ2-7	.	14	TGTGCCAGCAAAGGGACAGGGGGTAGGTACGAGCAGTACTTC	CASKGTGGRYEQYF
TRBV6-6	TRBD1	TRBJ2-7	.	13	TGTGCCAGCGACAGGGGGCAGTTGTGGGAGCAGTACTTC	CASDRGQLWEQYF
TRBV11-2	TRBD1	TRBJ1-1	.	16	TGTGCCAGCAGCTTAGATCCGGTAGGGGGCGGCACTGAAGCTTTCTTT	CASSLDPVGGGTEAFF
TRBV6-5	.	TRBJ2-1	.	14	TGTGCCAGCAGTTACGGGGACACCTACAATGAGCAGTTCTTC	CASSYGDTYNEQFF
TRBV5-1	.	TRBJ2-1	.	14	TGCGCCAGCAGCTACCAAGTTGGAGGTAATGAGCAGTTCTTC	CASSYQVGGNEQFF
TRBV2	TRBD2	TRBJ2-3	.	18	TGTGCCAGCAGTGGCCGGGACTATGGACGGTCTAGCACAGATACGCAGTATTTT	CASSGRDYGRSSTDTQYF
TRBV28	TRBD2	TRBJ2-1	.	17	TGTGCCAGCAGTTTCACATCGCGGGGGACGAAGAACAATGAGCAGTTCTTC	CASSFTSRGTKNNEQFF
TRBV19	TRBD1	TRBJ1-2	.	16	TGTGCCAGTAGTACTCACGGGACAGGGGAAGACTATGGCTACACCTTC	CASSTHGTGEDYGYTF
TRBV30	TRBD1	TRBJ1-1	.	13	TGTGCCTGGAGATATCCGGGACAGCCTGAAGCTTTCTTT	CAWRYPGQPEAFF
TRBV9	TRBD1	TRBJ1-2	.	13	TGTGCCAGCTCAACAGGGGCTAACTATGGCTACACCTTC	CASSTGANYGYTF
TRBV7-8	TRBD1	TRBJ2-7	.	14	TGTGCCAGCAGCCATGGACAGGGGAGCTACGAGCAGTACTTC	CASSHGQGSYEQYF
TRBV19	.	TRBJ2-7	.	17	TGTGCCAGTAGTACCCATTGGGAGTGGCGTGGAACCTACGAGCAGTACTTC	CASSTHWEWRGTYEQYF
TRBV9	.	TRBJ2-3	.	13	TGTGCCAGCAGCGTCCAGACTGGCGGGGCGCAGTATTTT	CASSVQTGGAQYF
TRBV18	.	TRBJ1-2	once	16	TGTGCCAGCTCACCACCTGGGGGCCCGCGGAACTATGGCTACACCTTC	CASSPPGGPRNYGYTF
TRBV5-4	TRBD1	TRBJ2-7	few	17	TGTGCCAGCAGCTCCAACAGACAGGGGCGAAACTCCTACGAGCAGTACTTC	CASSSNRQGRNSYEQYF
TRBV18	.	TRBJ1-5	few	13	TGTGCCAGCTCCCAGGGCTACGCTCAGCCCCAGCATTTT	CASSQGYAQPQHF
TRBV27	TRBD1	TRBJ2-7	.	16	TGTGCCAGCAGTCCGTACCGGGACAGGGTTGCCCACGAGCAGTACTTC	CASSPYRDRVAHEQYF
TRBV10-1	.	TRBJ1-1	.	13	TGCGCCAGCAGTGAGCAGGGGAACACTGAAGCTTTCTTT	CASSEQGNTEAFF
TRBV2	.	TRBJ1-5	.	16	TGTGCCAGCAGGCCCGCTCGGCGGGGACTGGAGGAACCCCAGCATTTT	CASRPARRGLEEPQHF
TRBV10-3	.	TRBJ1-4	.	14	TGTGCCAGCAGTAGGACAGCAACTAATGAAAAACTGTTTTTT	CASSRTATNEKLFF
TRBV6-1	.	TRBJ1-5	.	15	TGTGCCAGCATCCCCTACAGGGCTGGGGATCAGCCCCAGCATTTT	CASIPYRAGDQPQHF
TRBV7-3	.	TRBJ1-5	.	15	TGTGCCAGCAGCCTCACCTTGGGGGCGGCTCAGCCCCAGCATTTT	CASSLTLGAAQPQHF
TRBV2	TRBD1	TRBJ1-2	.	13	TGTGCCAGCAGTGTCGACAGGGATAGGAGCTACACCTTC	CASSVDRDRSYTF
TRBV5-8	.	TRBJ1-1	.	13	TGTGCCAGCAACCGCCGGGGGGGGACTGAAGCTTTCTTT	CASNRRGGTEAFF
TRBV7-9	TRBD2	TRBJ2-7	.	15	TGTGCCAGCAGCTTAGAATCTAGCGGGAGTAGCGAGCAGTACTTC	CASSLESSGSSEQYF
TRBV7-2	TRBD2	TRBJ2-3	.	16	TGTGCCAGCAGCTCGAGACTAGCGGGGAACACAGATACGCAGTATTTT	CASSSRLAGNTDTQYF
TRBV5-4	TRBD1	TRBJ1-2	few	16	TGTGCCAGCAGGCAGTCCACAGGGGGCAACGGGTATGGCTACACCTTC	CASRQSTGGNGYGYTF
TRBV4-1	TRBD1	TRBJ2-3	.	16	TGCGCCAGCAGCCTGGACAGGGGAACGGGCACAGATACGCAGTATTTT	CASSLDRGTGTDTQYF
TRBV6-5	TRBD2	TRBJ2-7	.	15	TGTGCCAGCAGAGCCGGGGGGGCCTACTCCTACGAGCAGTACTTC	CASRAGGAYSYEQYF
TRBV10-3	TRBD1	TRBJ1-6	.	14	TGTGCCATCACCAGGGACAGATATAATTCACCCCTCCACTTT	CAITRDRYNSPLHF
TRBV6-1	.	TRBJ2-1	.	15	TGTGCCAGCAGTGAGCGGAGACAGGTTTGGTATGAGCAGTTCTTC	CASSERRQVWYEQFF
TRBV12-5	.	TRBJ1-1	.	13	TGTGCTAGTGGTTTGTCCGGGGGGATCGAAGCTTTCTTT	CASGLSGGIEAFF
TRBV6-5	.	TRBJ1-5	.	13	TGTGCCAGCAGAGGGGGGGCGAGGCAGCCCCAGCATTTT	CASRGGARQPQHF
TRBV19	.	TRBJ1-1	.	13	TGTGCCAGTAGTACCTTCACCCAGGGTGAAGCTTTCTTT	CASSTFTQGEAFF
TRBV19	TRBD2	TRBJ2-7	.	14	TGTGCCAGTAGTAGCGGGGGATGGAACTACGAGCAGTACTTC	CASSSGGWNYEQYF
TRBV7-3	.	TRBJ1-1	.	14	TGTGCCAGCAGCTTGAGAGGCCAGGGGACTGAAGCTTTCTTT	CASSLRGQGTEAFF
TRBV4-3	TRBD1	TRBJ1-4	.	15	TGCGCCAGCAGCTATGATGACAGGGGAAGTGAAAAACTGTTTTTT	CASSYDDRGSEKLFF
TRBV2	.	TRBJ1-1	few	13	TGTGCCAGCAGTCTCGAGGTGAACACTGAAGCTTTCTTT	CASSLEVNTEAFF
TRBV10-2	TRBD1	TRBJ2-7	few	13	TGCGCCAGCACCTTGGACAGGGGCTACGAGCAGTACTTC	CASTLDRGYEQYF
TRBV15	.	TRBJ2-7	.	14	TGTGCCACCAGCAGAGATATACAGCTCTACGAGCAGTACTTC	CATSRDIQLYEQYF